The 22 T cell receptor beta chains in this list originate from one sample, sequenced in a study of blood T cell repertoires in COVID-19. Assay used: immunoSEQ multiplex PCR; TCRdb lists only in-frame clones, some missing. The sample yields 250,000 to 300,000 clones, about 88% seen once. Material: PBMCs or T cells enriched from blood (not recorded which). These receptors all come from a woman aged 60-75 years in a cohort exposed to, infected with or recovered from COVID-19 (not recorded which).

The count of this clone is one. The V and J genes are TRBV4-2 and TRBJ1-1; D is undetermined. Trimming cost V 1 base and J 3 bases, with 12 bases left between them. The CDR3 consists of 15 residues. Germline V lookup: CDR1 LGHNA, CDR2 YNFKEQ. The CDR3 DNA is TGTGCCAGCAGCCAAGTTGGAGAGGTGTACACTGAAGCTTTCTTT. Its protein is CASSQVGEVYTEAFF.

The CDR3 protein is CASSLWDSLRGSPLHF. The CDR3 DNA reads as TGTGCCAGCAGTTTATGGGACAGCCTCCGAGGCTCACCCCTCCACTTT. The chain recombines TRBV28 with TRBJ1-6; D might be TRBD1 (6 bases). This CDR3 spans 16 amino acids. Trimming stripped 0 bases from V and 10 bases from J, with 16 bases between. Germline assignment: CDR1 MDHEN and CDR2 SYDVKM.

The V and J genes are TRBV6-4 and TRBJ1-6; 7 bases line up with TRBD1. This CDR3 has 15 amino acids. The V gene end was trimmed by 5 bases and the J gene end by 6 bases; junction bases not matched to a gene: 7. CDR1 MRHNA and CDR2 SNTAGT come from the germline V gene. The CDR3 here is CASSPRQGGNSPLHF. CDR3 in DNA: TGTGCCAGCAGTCCCCGACAGGGAGGTAATTCACCCCTCCACTTT.

The V and J genes are TRBV12-5 and TRBJ2-3, with 8 bases identical to TRBD2. The CDR3 extends over 15 amino acids. The junction had 5 bases not matched to a gene; V was cut back by 3 bases and J by 3 bases. Germline CDR1 LGHNT, CDR2 FRNRAP. The CDR3, as DNA: TGTGCTAGTGGTTTCGAAAGCGGGAGAACAGATACGCAGTATTTT. It specifies CASGFESGRTDTQYF.

The J gene is TRBJ1-5, the V gene TRBV28; 7 nucleotides align to TRBD1. CDR3 length: 17 amino acids. Germline V CDR1 and CDR2: MDHEN, SYDVKM. J lost 5 bases, V lost 6 bases, and 16 bases had no gene match. In DNA, the CDR3 is TGTGCCAGCAGGCACAGGGGCTTCGGGGTGAGGGATCAGCCCCAGCATTTT. This encodes CASRHRGFGVRDQPQHF.

This chain uses TRBV28 with TRBJ1-6; D is ambiguous. V lost 4 bases and J lost 5, with 12 bases in between. The CDR3 totals 15 residues. Germline V gene data show CDR1 as MDHEN and CDR2 as SYDVKM. The CDR3 spells CASSSGSSDNSPLHF. The CDR3 nucleotides read TGTGCCAGCAGTTCCGGGTCGTCGGATAATTCACCCCTCCACTTT.

V is TRBV28 and J is TRBJ1-1; 9 bases fit TRBD1. This CDR3 spans 12 amino acids. Looked up from germline, CDR1 is MDHEN and CDR2 is SYDVKM. V was pared by 6 bases and J by 4 bases, with 0 bases of the junction left unmatched. CDR3 nucleotides: TGTGCCAGCAGGACAGGGGGCACTGAAGCTTTCTTT. Residues: CASRTGGTEAFF.

The genes are TRBV18 and TRBJ2-3; D is perhaps TRBD2 (5 bases). V gave up 1 base and J gave up 3 bases, with 5 bases separating them. Germline V gene data show CDR1 as KGHSH and CDR2 as LQKENI. The CDR3 is made up of 13 amino acids. This CDR3 is CASSPLATDTQYF. The CDR3 coding sequence is TGTGCCAGCTCACCACTAGCGACAGATACGCAGTATTTT. Based on the CDR3 plus reference TRBV18 and TRBJ2-3, the full variable domain is NAGVMQNPRHLVRRRGQEARLRCSPMKGHSHVYWYRQLPEEGLKFMVYLQKENIIDESGMPKERFSAEFPKEGPSILRIQQVVRGDSAAYFCASSPLATDTQYFGPGTRLTVL.

There are a few counts of this clone. This chain joins TRBV5-1 and TRBJ1-1; no reliable D call. Trimming removed 3 bases at V and 6 bases at J, with 15 bases between. The CDR3 sequence is 14 residues long. CDR1 and CDR2 (germline): SGHRS, YFSETQ. In DNA, the CDR3 is TGCGCCAGCAGCTCCGGTAGTCCGGGTGCTGAAGCTTTCTTT. Amino acids: CASSSGSPGAEAFF. The full variable domain, rest sourced from reference TRBV5-1 and TRBJ1-1, is KAGVTQTPRYLIKTRGQQVTLSCSPISGHRSVSWYQQTPGQGLQFLFEYFSETQRNKGNFPGRFSGRQFSNSRSEMNVSTLELGDSALYLCASSSGSPGAEAFFGQGTRLTVV.

J is TRBJ1-5 and V is TRBV7-2, with D unclear. The V and J ends lost 1 base and 6 bases respectively, with 10 bases between them. Germline-derived CDR1 and CDR2 are SGHTA and FQGNSA. The CDR3 covers 14 residues. The CDR3 loop reads CASSLVVTGQPQHF. CDR3 DNA: TGTGCCAGCAGCTTAGTAGTGACTGGTCAGCCCCAGCATTTT.

J is TRBJ2-6 and V is TRBV5-6, with D possibly being TRBD2 (5 bases). Germline CDR1 and CDR2: SGHDT and YYEEEE. This CDR3 is 16 amino acids long. V dropped 3 bases and J dropped 0 bases, with 10 bases sitting between them. The CDR3 sequence is CASSSLANSGANVLTF. The CDR3 DNA is TGTGCCAGCAGCTCTCTAGCCAACTCTGGGGCCAACGTCCTGACTTTC.

This sequence joins TRBV25-1 and TRBJ1-1; TRBD1 matches at 9 bases. Germline V lookup: CDR1 MGHDK, CDR2 SYGVNS. The CDR3 is 16 residues long. With 6 bases clipped from V and 5 bases from J, the junction kept 13 bases outside the gene matches. Here the CDR3 DNA reads TGTGCCAGCAGGCCGACAGGGGGGAAGAGAAGGACTGAAGCTTTCTTT. Its translation: CASRPTGGKRRTEAFF.

The chain couples TRBV30 to TRBJ2-7, with 9 bases matching TRBD1. The junction had 7 bases not matched to a gene; V was cut back by 2 bases and J by 2 bases. This CDR3 has 15 residues. Germline V gives CDR1 GTSNPN, CDR2 SVGIG (reference sequence). In DNA form, the CDR3 reads TGTGCCTGGAGTCTCACTACAGGGGGCCCCTACGAGCAGTACTTC. It is translated as CAWSLTTGGPYEQYF.

The chain recombines TRBV7-3 with TRBJ2-1; the match to TRBD2 covers 7 bases. J lost 5 bases, V lost 8 bases, and 12 bases had no gene match. The CDR3 sequence is 15 residues long. CDR1 and CDR2 (germline): SGHTA, FQGTGA. The CDR3, as DNA: TGTGCCAGCGCTTTAGGTGGGACTACCAACAATGAGCAGTTCTTC. Translating it yields CASALGGTTNNEQFF.

V and J are TRBV7-9 and TRBJ2-7, with 12 bases aligning to TRBD2. V lost 5 bases, J lost 6 bases, and 20 bases stayed unmatched. The germline V gene has CDR1 SEHNR and CDR2 FQNEAQ (reference sequence). CDR3 length: 19 amino acids. CDR3 region: CASSNRRPGLAGSPSEQYF. The CDR3 region has the DNA TGTGCCAGCAGCAACCGGCGGCCGGGACTAGCGGGCTCGCCCTCCGAGCAGTACTTC.

V and J are TRBV2 and TRBJ1-1, with D uncertain. The V and J ends lost 5 bases and 7 bases respectively, with 8 bases between them. The germline CDR1 and CDR2 sequences are SNHLY and FYNNEI. The CDR3 is 11 amino acids. This CDR3 is CASSSQSEAFF. For the CDR3, the DNA is TGTGCCAGCAGTTCACAGAGTGAAGCTTTCTTT.

The chain links TRBV7-2 to TRBJ1-2; the D is unclear. In germline, CDR1 is SGHTA, CDR2 FQGNSA. The CDR3 length is 14 residues. V was pared by 1 base and J by 5 bases, with 11 bases between. This CDR3 reads CASSLVAQVYGYTF. DNA for the CDR3: TGTGCCAGCAGCTTAGTCGCCCAGGTTTATGGCTACACCTTC. Variable domain in full (rest from reference TRBV7-2 and TRBJ1-2): GAGVSQSPSNKVTEKGKDVELRCDPISGHTALYWYRQSLGQGLEFLIYFQGNSAPDKSGLPSDRFSAERTGGSVSTLTIQRTQQEDSAVYLCASSLVAQVYGYTFGSGTRLTVV.

V is TRBV7-3 and J is TRBJ2-3; 9 nucleotides match TRBD2. From germline, CDR1 is SGHTA and CDR2 FQGTGA. Unmatched junction bases numbered 8, after V lost 8 bases and J lost 8 bases. This CDR3 contains 13 residues. The CDR3 nucleotides are TGTGCCAGCTCTCCCCTAGCGGGAAGTACGCAGTATTTT. The encoded protein is CASSPLAGSTQYF.

The gene calls are TRBV6-5 and TRBJ1-5; D gene uncertain. There are 13 residues in the CDR3. Germline loops: CDR1 MNHEY, CDR2 SVGAGI. Trimming pared 3 bases from V and 2 bases from J, leaving 5 bases between. The CDR3 region is CASSYTGNQPQHF. The CDR3, as DNA: TGTGCCAGCAGTTATACAGGCAATCAGCCCCAGCATTTT.

V gene TRBV6-5 combines with J gene TRBJ1-5; TRBD1 aligns across 10 bases. Germline CDR1 is MNHEY and CDR2 is SVGAGI. V trimming: 11 bases; J trimming: 4 bases; junction bases outside the gene matches: 8. The CDR3 runs 14 residues. The CDR3 loop reads CASRGQGPNQPQHF. In DNA, the CDR3 is TGTGCCTCGAGGGGACAGGGGCCGAATCAGCCCCAGCATTTT.

The gene calls are TRBV30 and TRBJ1-3; 7 bases are shared with TRBD1. This CDR3 is 14 amino acids long. Germline trimming cut 3 bases from V and 4 bases from J; bases unmatched to any gene: 6. Germline V gene lookup returns CDR1 GTSNPN and CDR2 SVGIG (reference sequence). The CDR3 here is CAWSAGQDGNTIYF. The CDR3 DNA reads as TGTGCCTGGAGCGCCGGACAGGACGGAAACACCATATATTTT.

This clone was observed once. The chain is built from TRBV15 and TRBJ1-3; 9 nucleotides align to TRBD1. CDR3 size: 19 residues. V shed 0 bases, J shed 0 bases, and the junction held 9 bases outside the gene matches. The V gene's germline CDR1 is LNHNV and CDR2 YYDKDF (reference sequence). Here the CDR3 reads CATSREGQGRGFSGNTIYF. In DNA form, the CDR3 reads TGTGCCACCAGCAGAGAAGGACAGGGGAGGGGATTCTCTGGAAACACCATATATTTT. The full variable domain, in which reference TRBV15 and TRBJ1-3 provide the parts outside the CDR3, is DAMVIQNPRYQVTQFGKPVTLSCSQTLNHNVMYWYQQKSSQAPKLLFHYYDKDFNNEADTPDNFQSRRPNTSFCFLDIRSPGLGDTAMYLCATSREGQGRGFSGNTIYFGEGSWLTVV.